One T cell receptor (beta chain) is described in this entry. Losses at the gene ends were 4 bases for V and 5 bases for J; bases not matched to a gene: 1. The germline CDR1 and CDR2 sequences are SNHLY and FYNNEI. This CDR3 has 12 amino acids. This record comes from a study of siplizumab effects on memory and regulatory T cells. Clones were sequenced by immunoSEQ multiplex PCR, and TCRdb holds only the in-frame ones, with some missing. The sample lists some 65,000 clones, around nine tenths occurring once. This chain links TRBV2 with TRBJ2-7, with TRBD1 matching 8 bases. Sequenced sample: Tregs sorted from blood. The TCR was taken from a human donor in good health. The DNA for the CDR3 is TGTGCCAGCAGTGCAGGGGGCAACGAGCAGTACTTC. It is translated as CASSAGGNEQYF.